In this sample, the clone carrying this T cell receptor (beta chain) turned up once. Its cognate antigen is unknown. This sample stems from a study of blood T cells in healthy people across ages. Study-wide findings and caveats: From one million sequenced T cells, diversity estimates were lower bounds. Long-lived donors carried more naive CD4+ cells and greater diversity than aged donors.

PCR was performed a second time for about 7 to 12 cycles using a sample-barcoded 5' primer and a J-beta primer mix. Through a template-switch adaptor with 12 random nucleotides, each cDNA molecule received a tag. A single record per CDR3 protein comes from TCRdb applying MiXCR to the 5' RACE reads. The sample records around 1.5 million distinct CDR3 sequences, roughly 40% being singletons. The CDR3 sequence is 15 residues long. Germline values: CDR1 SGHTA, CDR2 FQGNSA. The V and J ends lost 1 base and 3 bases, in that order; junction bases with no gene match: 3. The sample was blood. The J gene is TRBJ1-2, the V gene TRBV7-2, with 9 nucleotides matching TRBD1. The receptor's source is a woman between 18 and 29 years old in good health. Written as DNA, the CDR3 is TGTGCCAGCAGCTTAGGGGGGACAGGGCACTATGGCTACACCTTC. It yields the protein CASSLGGTGHYGYTF.